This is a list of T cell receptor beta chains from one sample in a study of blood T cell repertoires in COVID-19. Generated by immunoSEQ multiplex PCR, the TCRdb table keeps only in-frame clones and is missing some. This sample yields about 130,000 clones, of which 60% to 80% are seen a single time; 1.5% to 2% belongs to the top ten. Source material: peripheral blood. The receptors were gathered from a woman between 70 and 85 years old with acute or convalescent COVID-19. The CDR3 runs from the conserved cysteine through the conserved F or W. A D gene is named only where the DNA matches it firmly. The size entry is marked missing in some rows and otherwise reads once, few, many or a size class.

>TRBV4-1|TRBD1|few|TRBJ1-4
CASSHDRGRLSTNEKLFF
TGCGCCAGCAGCCACGACAGGGGGCGCTTATCAACTAATGAAAAACTGTTTTTT
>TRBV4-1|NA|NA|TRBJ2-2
CASSQLPGHATELFF
TGCGCCAGCAGCCAGTTGCCGGGACACGCAACCGAGCTGTTTTTT
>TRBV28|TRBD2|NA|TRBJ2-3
CASSLSLGAGGSDTQYF
TGTGCCAGCAGTTTATCGTTAGGAGCGGGAGGTTCAGATACGCAGTATTTT
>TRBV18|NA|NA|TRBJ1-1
CASSPQGYTEAFF
TGTGCCAGCTCACCGCAGGGTTACACTGAAGCTTTCTTT
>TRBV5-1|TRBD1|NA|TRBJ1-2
CASSLWGTGDYGYTF
TGCGCCAGCAGCTTGTGGGGAACAGGGGACTATGGCTACACCTTC
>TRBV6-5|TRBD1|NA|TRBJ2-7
CASSQDRGFYEQYF
TGTGCCAGCAGTCAGGACAGGGGGTTTTACGAGCAGTACTTC
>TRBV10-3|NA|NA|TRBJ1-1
CAISPGAMNTEAFF
TGTGCCATCTCTCCAGGGGCTATGAACACTGAAGCTTTCTTT
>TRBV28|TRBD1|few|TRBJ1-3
CASSPSTGDSGNTIYF
TGTGCCAGCAGCCCGTCGACAGGGGACTCTGGAAACACCATATATTTT
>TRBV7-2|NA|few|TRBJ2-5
CASSLFGGRETQYF
TGTGCCAGCAGCTTATTCGGGGGGCGGGAGACCCAGTACTTC
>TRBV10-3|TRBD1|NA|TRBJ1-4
CAISKTGGGNEKLFF
TGTGCCATCAGCAAAACAGGGGGCGGTAATGAAAAACTGTTTTTT
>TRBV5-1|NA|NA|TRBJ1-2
CASSLVGGGVYGYTF
TGCGCCAGCAGCTTGGTTGGTGGCGGTGTCTATGGCTACACCTTC
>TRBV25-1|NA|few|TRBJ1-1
CASTLTGREGAFF
TGTGCCAGCACCCTCACCGGGAGGGAGGGAGCTTTCTTT
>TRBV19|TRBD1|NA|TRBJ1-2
CASSIQGVGGYTF
TGTGCCAGTAGTATACAGGGGGTCGGTGGCTACACCTTC
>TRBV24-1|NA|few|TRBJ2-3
CATSGEQVTDTQYF
TGTGCCACCAGTGGTGAACAGGTCACAGATACGCAGTATTTT
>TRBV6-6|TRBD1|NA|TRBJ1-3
CASSLDRGAGNTIYF
TGTGCCAGCAGTTTGGACAGGGGGGCCGGAAACACCATATATTTT
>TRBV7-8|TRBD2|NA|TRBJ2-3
CASSSGLAGGDTQYF
TGTGCCAGCAGCTCAGGACTAGCGGGGGGAGATACGCAGTATTTT
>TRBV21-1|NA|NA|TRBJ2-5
CASSKVDRGGTQYF
TGTGCCAGCAGCAAAGTTGACAGGGGGGGGACCCAGTACTTC
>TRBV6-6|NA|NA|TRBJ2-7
CASSLGGTGDEQYF
TGTGCCAGCAGTCTGGGCGGTACGGGGGACGAGCAGTACTTC
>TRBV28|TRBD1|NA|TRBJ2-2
CASSSGQAYTGELFF
TGTGCCAGCAGTTCGGGACAGGCATACACCGGGGAGCTGTTTTTT
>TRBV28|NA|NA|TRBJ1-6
CASSWEGGADSPLHF
TGTGCCAGCAGTTGGGAGGGGGGCGCGGATTCACCCCTCCACTTT
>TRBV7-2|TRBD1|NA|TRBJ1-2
CASSLSGTASNYGYTF
TGTGCCAGCAGCCTCTCCGGGACAGCATCTAACTATGGCTACACCTTC
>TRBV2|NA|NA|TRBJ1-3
CASSETGSPGNTIYF
TGTGCCAGCAGTGAGACAGGAAGCCCTGGAAACACCATATATTTT
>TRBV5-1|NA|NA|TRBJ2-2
CASSYRTLTGGELFF
TGCGCCAGCAGCTATCGAACTTTAACCGGCGGGGAGCTGTTTTTT
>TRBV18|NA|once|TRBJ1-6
CASSTDSNSPLHF
TGTGCCAGCTCGACGGACAGTAATTCACCCCTCCACTTT
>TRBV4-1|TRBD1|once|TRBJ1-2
CASSSTGQGNYGYTF
TGCGCCAGCAGCTCTACGGGACAGGGCAACTATGGCTACACCTTC
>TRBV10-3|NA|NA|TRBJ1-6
CATRGASNNSPLHF
TGTGCCACCCGTGGGGCATCTAATAATTCACCCCTCCACTTT
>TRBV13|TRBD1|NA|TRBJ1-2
CASSQGQGGPFGYTF
TGTGCCAGCAGCCAAGGACAGGGGGGGCCTTTTGGCTACACCTTC
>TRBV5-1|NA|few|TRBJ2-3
CASSLGTEDTQYF
TGCGCCAGCAGCTTGGGCACCGAGGATACGCAGTATTTT
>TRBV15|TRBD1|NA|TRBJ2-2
CATSGTGITGELFF
TGTGCCACCAGCGGGACAGGGATCACCGGGGAGCTGTTTTTT
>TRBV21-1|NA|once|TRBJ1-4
CASSSRTGVGEKLFF
TGTGCCAGCAGCAGTAGGACAGGGGTTGGTGAAAAACTGTTTTTT
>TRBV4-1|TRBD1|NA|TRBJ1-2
CASSQDPGQNYGYTF
TGCGCCAGCAGCCAAGATCCGGGACAGAACTATGGCTACACCTTC
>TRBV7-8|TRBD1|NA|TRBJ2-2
CASSLSGWTGFGGELFF
TGTGCCAGCAGCTTAAGTGGTTGGACAGGGTTTGGCGGGGAGCTGTTTTTT
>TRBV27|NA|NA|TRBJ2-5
CASRKDYGQETQYF
TGTGCCAGCAGGAAGGACTACGGGCAAGAGACCCAGTACTTC
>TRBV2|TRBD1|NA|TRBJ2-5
CASSLQGLETQYF
TGTGCCAGCAGTTTACAGGGGTTAGAGACCCAGTACTTC
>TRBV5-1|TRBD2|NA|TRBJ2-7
CASSIGLAGDTGSYEQYF
TGCGCCAGCAGTATTGGACTAGCGGGAGACACTGGTTCATACGAGCAGTACTTC
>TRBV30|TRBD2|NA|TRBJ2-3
CAWSVIRTSGSDTQYF
TGTGCCTGGAGTGTAATTAGGACTAGCGGGAGCGATACGCAGTATTTT
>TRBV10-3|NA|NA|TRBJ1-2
CAISESERRLYGYTF
TGTGCCATCAGTGAGTCGGAACGGAGACTATATGGCTACACCTTC
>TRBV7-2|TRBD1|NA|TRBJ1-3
CASSLTGLSGNTIYF
TGTGCCAGCAGTTTGACAGGGCTCTCTGGAAACACCATATATTTT
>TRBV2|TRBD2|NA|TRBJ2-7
CASSEAGGRIYEQYF
TGTGCCAGCAGTGAAGCAGGCGGGAGAATCTACGAGCAGTACTTC
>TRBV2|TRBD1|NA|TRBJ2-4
CASTETGTKNIQYF
TGTGCCAGCACCGAGACAGGGACCAAAAACATTCAGTACTTC
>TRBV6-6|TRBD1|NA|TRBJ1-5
CASSYSRGTGYQPQHF
TGTGCCAGCAGTTACTCGAGGGGGACAGGGTATCAGCCCCAGCATTTT
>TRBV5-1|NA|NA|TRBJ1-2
CASSLETPGSLGYTF
TGCGCCAGCAGCTTGGAGACTCCAGGGTCTTTGGGCTACACCTTC